Sequencing of this T cell receptor (beta chain) was carried out in a study of shared clonotypes between healthy human individuals. The study's findings and limits: Donor clonotype sharing was expected to depend on sequencing depth.

Profiling relied on immunoSEQ multiplex PCR, and the TCRdb table lists in-frame clones only, not all of them. Of about 1 million clones listed, about 80% are singletons. As to this clone: Its antigen is not identified.

V was shortened by 2 bases and J by 0 bases, with 8 bases between the two germline ends. CDR1 is SNHLY and CDR2 is FYNNEI in the germline V gene. This CDR3 is built from 15 residues. The chain is built from TRBV2 and TRBJ2-1; D uncertain. This TCR was recovered from a man between 18 and 29 years old in good health. The sequencing input was memory CD4+ T cells sorted from blood. Subset reported: CD45RA-negative fraction. The CDR3 reads CASSERRISYNEQFF. The CDR3 coding sequence is TGTGCCAGCAGTGAACGACGGATCTCCTACAATGAGCAGTTCTTC.